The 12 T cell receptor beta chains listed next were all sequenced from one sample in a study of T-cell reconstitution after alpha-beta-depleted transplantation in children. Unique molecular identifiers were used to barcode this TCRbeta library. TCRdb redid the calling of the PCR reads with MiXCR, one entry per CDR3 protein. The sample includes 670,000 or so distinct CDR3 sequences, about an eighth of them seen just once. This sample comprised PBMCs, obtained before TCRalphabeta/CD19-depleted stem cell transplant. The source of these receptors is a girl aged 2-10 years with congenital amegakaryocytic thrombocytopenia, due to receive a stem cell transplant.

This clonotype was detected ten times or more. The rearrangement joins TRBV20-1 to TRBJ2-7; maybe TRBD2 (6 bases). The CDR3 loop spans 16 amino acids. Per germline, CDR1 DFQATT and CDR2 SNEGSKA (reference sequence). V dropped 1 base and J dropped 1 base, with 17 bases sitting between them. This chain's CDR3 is CSARGFGLTSSYEQYF. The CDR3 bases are TGCAGTGCTAGAGGGTTCGGTCTGACTAGTTCCTACGAGCAGTACTTC.

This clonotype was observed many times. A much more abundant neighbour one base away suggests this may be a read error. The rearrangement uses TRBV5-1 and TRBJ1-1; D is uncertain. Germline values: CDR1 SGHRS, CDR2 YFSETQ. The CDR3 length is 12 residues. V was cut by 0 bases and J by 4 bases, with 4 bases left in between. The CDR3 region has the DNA TGCGCCAGCAGCTTGGGGGTCACTGAAGCTTTCTTT. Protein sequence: CASSLGVTEAFF.

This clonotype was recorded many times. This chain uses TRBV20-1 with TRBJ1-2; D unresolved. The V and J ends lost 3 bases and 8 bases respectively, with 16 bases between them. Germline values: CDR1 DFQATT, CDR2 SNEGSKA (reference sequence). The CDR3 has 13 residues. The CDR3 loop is CSASRSGLRGYTF. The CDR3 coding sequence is TGCAGTGCTAGCCGGTCGGGGTTGCGGGGCTACACCTTC.

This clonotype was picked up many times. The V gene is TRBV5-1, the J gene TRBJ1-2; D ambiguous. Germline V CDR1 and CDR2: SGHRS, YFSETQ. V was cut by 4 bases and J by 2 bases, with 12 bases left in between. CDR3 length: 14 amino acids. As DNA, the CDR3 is TGCGCCAGCAGCGGAAACCAGGACAACTATGGCTACACCTTC. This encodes CASSGNQDNYGYTF. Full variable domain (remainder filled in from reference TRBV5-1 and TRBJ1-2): KAGVTQTPRYLIKTRGQQVTLSCSPISGHRSVSWYQQTPGQGLQFLFEYFSETQRNKGNFPGRFSGRQFSNSRSEMNVSTLELGDSALYLCASSGNQDNYGYTFGSGTRLTVV.

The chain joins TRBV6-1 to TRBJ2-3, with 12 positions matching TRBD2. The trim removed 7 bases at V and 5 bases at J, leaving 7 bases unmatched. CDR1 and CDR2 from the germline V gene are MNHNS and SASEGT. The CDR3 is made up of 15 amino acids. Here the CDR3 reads CASTASGRAGDTQYF. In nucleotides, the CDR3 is TGTGCCAGCACGGCTAGCGGGAGGGCCGGAGATACGCAGTATTTT.

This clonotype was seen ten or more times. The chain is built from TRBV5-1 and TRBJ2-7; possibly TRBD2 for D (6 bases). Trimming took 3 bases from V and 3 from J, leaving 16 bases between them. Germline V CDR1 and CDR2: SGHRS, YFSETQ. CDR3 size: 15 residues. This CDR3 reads CASSSLRGRFYEQYF. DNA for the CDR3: TGCGCCAGCAGCTCGCTGCGGGGACGCTTCTACGAGCAGTACTTC.

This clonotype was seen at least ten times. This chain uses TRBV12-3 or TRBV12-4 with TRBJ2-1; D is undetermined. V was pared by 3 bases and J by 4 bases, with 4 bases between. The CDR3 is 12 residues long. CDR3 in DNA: TGTGCCAGCAGTTTTTGGTACAATGAGCAGTTCTTC. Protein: CASSFWYNEQFF.

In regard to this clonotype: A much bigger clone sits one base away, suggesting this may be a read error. The CDR3 DNA reads TGCAGCGTAGGGGGAGCGGAACCCCTCAATGAGCAGTTCTTC. Encoded protein: CSVGGAEPLNEQFF. J is TRBJ2-1 and V is TRBV29-1, with a tentative D call TRBD1 (6 bases). CDR1 is SQVTM, CDR2 ANQGSEA, per germline. CDR3 length: 14 amino acids. Trimming removed 6 bases from V and 6 bases from J, with 18 bases in between.

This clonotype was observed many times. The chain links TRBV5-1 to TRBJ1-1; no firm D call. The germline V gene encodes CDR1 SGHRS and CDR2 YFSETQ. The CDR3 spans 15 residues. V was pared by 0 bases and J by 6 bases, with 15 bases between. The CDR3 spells CASSLALGFTAEAFF. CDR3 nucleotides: TGCGCCAGCAGCTTGGCCTTAGGGTTTACGGCTGAAGCTTTCTTT.

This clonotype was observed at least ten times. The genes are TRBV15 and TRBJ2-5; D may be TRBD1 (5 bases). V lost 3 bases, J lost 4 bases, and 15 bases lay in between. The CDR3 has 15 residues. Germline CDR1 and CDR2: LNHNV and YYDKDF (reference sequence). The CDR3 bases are TGTGCCACCAGCAGTTCTTTGACAGAGATAGAGACCCAGTACTTC. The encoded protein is CATSSSLTEIETQYF.

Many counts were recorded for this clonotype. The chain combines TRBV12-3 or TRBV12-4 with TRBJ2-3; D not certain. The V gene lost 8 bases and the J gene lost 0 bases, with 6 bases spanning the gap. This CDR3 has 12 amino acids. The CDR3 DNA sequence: TGTGCCAGCGTGAGTAGCACAGATACGCAGTATTTT. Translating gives CASVSSTDTQYF.

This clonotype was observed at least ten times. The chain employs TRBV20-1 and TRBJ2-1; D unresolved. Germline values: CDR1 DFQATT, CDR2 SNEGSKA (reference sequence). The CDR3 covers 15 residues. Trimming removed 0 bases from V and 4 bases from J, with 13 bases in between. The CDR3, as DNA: TGCAGTGCTAGAGAGCCTAGTTTATCATACAATGAGCAGTTCTTC. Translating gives CSAREPSLSYNEQFF.